What follows is one T cell receptor beta chain and its context. The antigen is not known. These data originate in a study of T cell repertoires in cytomegalovirus infection. Whole-study context: Recently described HLA-C-restricted plus well-studied HLA-B-restricted CMV epitopes were used. A matching HLA type, together with CMV infection, was signaled by public TCR beta signatures. Findings and limits, study-wide: The ex vivo response was dominated by HLA-C-restricted CMV-specific TCR beta clonotypes. There were carriers of CMV plus the relevant HLA, and cumulative public TCR beta family frequency identified them.

Germline-derived CDR1 and CDR2 are SQVTM and ANQGSEA. With 7 bases removed from V and 0 bases from J, the gap between germline ends came to 21 bases. The CDR3 has 16 residues. TCRdb passed the reads through MiXCR, listing each CDR3 protein once. This sample yields 570,000 or so distinct CDR3 sequences, of which approximately 40% are seen a single time; 40% to 60% belongs to the top ten. The chain has TRBV29-1 and TRBJ1-1, with D possibly matching TRBD1 (6 bases). The source material was cultured PBMCs, sampled from culture after CMV antigen stimulation. The TCR was taken from a human donor in good health (CMV status not recorded). Some clones in this sample may be carry-over from other donors' samples. CDR3 in amino acids: CSAWGRDTYMNTEAFF. In DNA form, the CDR3 reads TGCAGCGCTTGGGGCCGGGACACCTACATGAACACTGAAGCTTTCTTT.